The entry below gives a single TCR beta chain sequence along with its context. Its antigen is not identified. V shed 0 bases and J shed 1 base, with 7 bases lying between them. The CDR3 sequence is 14 residues long. Germline V gene lookup returns CDR1 SGHTA and CDR2 FQGNSA. Survey-level immunoSEQ v3.0 assays were run. Method: immunoSEQ multiplex PCR; TCRdb's copy keeps in-frame clones and lacks some. The sample lists around 25,000 clones, almost 90% occurring once. These data originate in a study of long-term antiretroviral therapy in people with HIV. Study-level background: In the earliest collections, sampling predates the 2015 immediate-ART recommendation by about a decade. Points from the study as a whole: Whichever time point was examined, clones expanded before ART dominated the repertoire. Compared with controls, HIV repertoires showed narrower CDR3 length ranges.

The origin of this receptor is a man aged 30-40 years with HIV. The specimen comprised unsorted PBMCs, sampled more than 4.4 years after starting antiretroviral therapy. This rearrangement joins TRBV7-2 to TRBJ2-7, with D unresolved. The CDR3 is CASSLAGSSYEQYF. In nucleotides, the CDR3 is TGTGCCAGCAGCTTAGCGGGCAGTTCCTACGAGCAGTACTTC.